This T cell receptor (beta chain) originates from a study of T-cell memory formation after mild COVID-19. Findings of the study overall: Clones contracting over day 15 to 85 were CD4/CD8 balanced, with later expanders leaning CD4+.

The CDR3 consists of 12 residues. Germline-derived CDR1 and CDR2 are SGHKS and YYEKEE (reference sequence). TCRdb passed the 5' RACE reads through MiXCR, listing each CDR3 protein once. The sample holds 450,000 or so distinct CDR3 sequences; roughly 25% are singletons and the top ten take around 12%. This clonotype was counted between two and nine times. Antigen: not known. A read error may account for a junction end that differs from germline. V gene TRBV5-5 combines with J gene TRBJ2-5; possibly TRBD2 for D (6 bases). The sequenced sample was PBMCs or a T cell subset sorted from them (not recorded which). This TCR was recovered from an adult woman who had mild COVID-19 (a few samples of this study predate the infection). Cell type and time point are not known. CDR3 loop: CASSLSGRDLQF. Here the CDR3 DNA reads TGTGCCAGCAGCTTATCGGGCCGGGACTTACAATTC. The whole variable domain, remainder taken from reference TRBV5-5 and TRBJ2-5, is DAGVTQSPTHLIKTRGQQVTLRCSPISGHKSVSWYQQVLGQGPQFIFQYYEKEERGRGNFPDRFSARQFPNYSSELNVNALLLGDSALYLCASSLSGRDLQFGPGTRLLVL.